The rows below give T cell receptor beta chains drawn from one sample of a study of persistence of HIV-infected CD4 T cells. Sequencing used immunoSEQ multiplex PCR; TCRdb keeps in-frame clones, though not all of them. Found here are about 9,200 clones, 82% of them singletons; the top ten hold roughly 2%. Their target antigens are unknown. Sequenced material: CD4+ T cells sorted from PBMCs after roughly 18-hour stimulation, taken from a patient who received antiretroviral therapy. The receptor source for this set is an adult woman with HIV who was CMV-seropositive. CDR3s include the opening cysteine and the closing phenylalanine or tryptophan. The D gene is left open where the match is weak. Rows may omit the clone size; those that give it use once, few, many or a size class.

>TRBD2|NA|TRBJ2-1|TRBV5-1
CASSEGTSSYNEQFF
TGCGCCAGCAGCGAGGGGACTAGCTCGTACAATGAGCAGTTCTTC
>NA|NA|TRBJ1-2|TRBV7-9
CASNILLDTANYGYTF
TGTGCCAGCAACATACTTTTAGACACAGCTAACTATGGCTACACCTTC
>NA|NA|TRBJ2-6|TRBV3-1/TRBV3-2
CASSRSGANVLTF
TGTGCCAGCAGCCGCTCTGGGGCCAACGTCCTGACTTTC
>NA|NA|TRBJ2-2|TRBV18
CASSLSWSYTGELFF
TGTGCCAGCTCATTAAGCTGGTCGTATACCGGGGAGCTGTTTTTT
>NA|NA|TRBJ2-2|TRBV24-1
CATSDLTDSLYTGELFF
TGTGCCACCAGTGACTTAACCGACAGCCTCTACACCGGGGAGCTGTTTTTT
>TRBD1|NA|TRBJ2-5|TRBV5-1
CASSFGQGAESETQYF
TGCGCCAGCAGCTTCGGACAGGGGGCCGAGTCGGAGACCCAGTACTTC
>NA|NA|TRBJ1-1|TRBV18
CASSRRDSLDTEAFF
TGTGCCAGCTCACGACGAGACAGCCTGGACACTGAAGCTTTCTTT
>TRBD1|NA|TRBJ2-7|TRBV11-1
CASSQTGGGEQYF
TGTGCCAGCAGCCAGACAGGGGGCGGCGAGCAGTACTTC
>TRBD1|NA|TRBJ2-7|TRBV10-3
CAISVPGQTYEQYF
TGTGCCATCAGCGTACCGGGACAGACCTACGAGCAGTACTTC
>NA|medium-sized|TRBJ2-2|TRBV10-1
CASRQGSTGELFF
TGCGCCAGCAGACAGGGATCCACCGGGGAGCTGTTTTTT
>NA|NA|TRBJ2-5|TRBV29-1
CSARGYETQYF
TGCAGCGCCAGGGGTTATGAGACCCAGTACTTC
>TRBD2|NA|TRBJ2-1|TRBV19
CASSVSETSGYEQFF
TGTGCCAGTAGTGTCTCTGAGACTAGCGGGTATGAGCAGTTCTTC
>NA|NA|TRBJ2-5|TRBV7-9
CASSLRGHSGETQYF
TGTGCCAGCAGCCTGAGGGGACATTCCGGGGAGACCCAGTACTTC
>NA|NA|TRBJ2-1|TRBV18
CASSPRPGMGNEQFF
TGTGCCAGCTCACCTCGCCCAGGGATGGGTAATGAGCAGTTCTTC
>NA|NA|TRBJ2-5|TRBV24-1
CATSDLGPGVETQYF
TGTGCCACCAGTGATTTAGGGCCCGGTGTGGAGACCCAGTACTTC
>TRBD2|NA|TRBJ2-1|TRBV19
CASASGSQDNEQFF
TGTGCCAGTGCTAGCGGGAGTCAGGACAATGAGCAGTTCTTC
>NA|NA|TRBJ1-1|TRBV3-1/TRBV3-2
CASSQVNTEAFF
TGTGCCAGCAGCCAAGTCAACACTGAAGCTTTCTTT
>NA|NA|TRBJ2-1|TRBV5-1
CASSSRDHLRYNEQFF
TGCGCCAGCAGCTCAAGGGACCACCTACGGTACAATGAGCAGTTCTTC
>NA|NA|TRBJ2-3|TRBV3-1/TRBV3-2
CASSKQGNWADTQYF
TGTGCCAGCAGCAAACAGGGAAATTGGGCAGATACGCAGTATTTT
>NA|NA|TRBJ2-7|TRBV16
CASSHRYSYEQYF
TGTGCCAGCAGCCACCGATATTCCTACGAGCAGTACTTC
>NA|NA|TRBJ1-5|TRBV25-1
CASSVYRIHQPQHF
TGTGCCAGCAGTGTGTACAGGATTCATCAGCCCCAGCATTTT
>NA|NA|TRBJ1-2|TRBV25-1
CASSEGPRGGYTF
TGTGCCAGCAGTGAAGGGCCAAGGGGAGGCTACACCTTC
>TRBD1|NA|TRBJ2-7|TRBV5-1
CASSLQPTGQGAEQYF
TGCGCCAGCAGCTTACAACCCACTGGACAGGGGGCCGAGCAGTACTTC
>TRBD1|once|TRBJ1-5|TRBV30
CAWSGQGNQPQHF
TGTGCCTGGAGTGGACAGGGGAATCAGCCCCAGCATTTT
>NA|NA|TRBJ2-2|TRBV7-2
CASSPSRTVSNTGELFF
TGTGCCAGCAGCCCATCTAGGACAGTCTCGAACACCGGGGAGCTGTTTTTT
>NA|NA|TRBJ1-1|TRBV6-5
CASSPTRRREAFF
TGTGCCAGCAGCCCAACCCGACGGCGTGAAGCTTTCTTT
>TRBD1|NA|TRBJ1-5|TRBV6-5
CASSYGRGQGNQPQHF
TGTGCCAGCAGTTACGGCAGGGGGCAGGGCAATCAGCCCCAGCATTTT
>NA|NA|TRBJ1-2|TRBV10-1
CASSGGTYGYTF
TGCGCCAGCAGTGGAGGTACCTATGGCTACACCTTC
>TRBD1|NA|TRBJ1-6|TRBV18
CASSPRLQGLHGVAPLHF
TGTGCCAGCTCACCCAGATTACAGGGGCTCCACGGAGTGGCACCCCTCCACTTT
>NA|NA|TRBJ1-1|TRBV7-2
CASSSLPEGTEAFF
TGTGCCAGCAGCTCCCTCCCGGAGGGGACTGAAGCTTTCTTT
>TRBD2|NA|TRBJ2-1|TRBV30
CAWTRFQRGTYNEQFF
TGTGCCTGGACCCGGTTCCAGCGGGGAACCTACAATGAGCAGTTCTTC
>NA|NA|TRBJ1-2|TRBV10-3
CAISAPGQYKYGYTF
TGTGCCATCAGTGCCCCTGGACAGTACAAATATGGCTACACCTTC
>NA|NA|TRBJ2-7|TRBV3-1/TRBV3-2
CASSQTDTYEQYF
TGTGCCAGCAGCCAAACCGATACCTACGAGCAGTACTTC
>TRBD2|NA|TRBJ2-1|TRBV27
CASSRYGTSGGRGEQFF
TGTGCCAGCAGTCGATACGGGACTAGCGGGGGACGGGGTGAGCAGTTCTTC
>NA|NA|TRBJ2-7|TRBV2
CASSEGSFGQGEQYF
TGTGCCAGCAGTGAGGGATCCTTCGGACAAGGCGAGCAGTACTTC
>NA|few|TRBJ1-1|TRBV19
CASSSRTEGTEAFF
TGTGCCAGTAGTTCCCGGACAGAGGGCACTGAAGCTTTCTTT
>NA|NA|TRBJ1-1|TRBV5-5
CASSLVWDMYRNTEAFF
TGTGCCAGCAGCTTGGTTTGGGACATGTACAGGAACACTGAAGCTTTCTTT
>NA|NA|TRBJ2-5|TRBV6-6
CASSPRRDTSLGETQYF
TGTGCCAGCAGTCCGAGGCGGGACACCTCCCTGGGAGAGACCCAGTACTTC
>TRBD2|once|TRBJ2-5|TRBV15
CATSLRGGQETQYF
TGTGCCACCAGCCTCCGGGGGGGGCAAGAGACCCAGTACTTC
>NA|NA|TRBJ1-4|TRBV28
CASSSSNMGAQGKLFF
TGTGCCAGCAGTTCATCCAACATGGGGGCGCAGGGAAAACTGTTTTTT
>NA|NA|TRBJ2-3|TRBV7-8
CASKYEDRDTQYF
TGTGCCAGCAAGTATGAGGATAGGGATACGCAGTATTTT
>TRBD2|NA|TRBJ2-1|TRBV7-3
CASSPAGTSNEQFF
TGTGCCAGCAGCCCCGCAGGGACTAGCAATGAGCAGTTCTTC
>NA|NA|TRBJ1-6|TRBV19
CATRRELNNSPLHF
TGTGCCACGAGACGGGAGCTTAATAATTCACCCCTCCACTTT
>NA|NA|TRBJ2-4|TRBV3-1/TRBV3-2
CASSQGAENIQYF
TGTGCCAGCAGCCAAGGAGCAGAAAACATTCAGTACTTC
>TRBD2|once|TRBJ2-1|TRBV11-3
CASSLVGTSGSRNEQFF
TGTGCCAGCAGCTTAGTCGGGACTAGCGGGAGCAGGAATGAGCAGTTCTTC
>NA|NA|TRBJ1-1|TRBV6-5
CASSYLGANTEAFF
TGTGCCAGCAGTTACCTGGGGGCCAACACTGAAGCTTTCTTT
>TRBD1|NA|TRBJ2-2|TRBV27
CASSSGQGLSNTGELFF
TGTGCCAGCAGCTCGGGACAGGGGCTATCGAACACCGGGGAGCTGTTTTTT
>TRBD2|NA|TRBJ2-1|TRBV3-1/TRBV3-2
CASSFGAGGRYSNEQFF
TGTGCCAGCAGCTTCGGAGCGGGAGGAAGGTACTCCAATGAGCAGTTCTTC
>TRBD2|few|TRBJ2-1|TRBV2
CASKRLAVGNEQFF
TGTGCCAGCAAAAGACTAGCGGTTGGGAATGAGCAGTTCTTC